This T cell receptor beta chain originates from a study of CD8 T cells in ankylosing spondylitis. Quantitative 5'-RACE with molecular barcodes generated TCR beta libraries. TCRdb re-called the 5' RACE reads with MiXCR, one entry per CDR3 protein. The repertoire holds 50,000 to 70,000 distinct CDR3 sequences, about 6% seen once, with around 5.3% in the top ten. The study's findings and limits: In peripheral blood, disease-linked CD8+ clones occurred at relatively low frequencies. What appeared characteristic of ankylosing spondylitis blood was a TCR beta motif of fewer than ten highly homologous variants.

This clonotype was found a few times. Its target is not known. Trimming took 5 bases from V and 2 from J; bases not matched to a gene: 10. The CDR3 is 18 residues long. This receptor was identified in a male donor with ankylosing spondylitis. This chain uses TRBV12-3 or TRBV12-4 with TRBJ2-1; 12 bases line up with TRBD2. Specimen: synovial fluid, either unsorted or a sorted T cell fraction (not recorded which). CDR3 protein: CASSTGLAGAGAYNEQFF. DNA for the CDR3: TGTGCCAGCAGTACGGGACTAGCGGGCGCAGGGGCCTACAATGAGCAGTTCTTC.